This T cell receptor (beta chain) is drawn from a study of blood T cell repertoires in COVID-19. The table came from immunoSEQ multiplex PCR; TCRdb's copy has only in-frame clones and leaves some out. The sample contains roughly 81,000 clones, around 86% of which appear only once. This clone appeared a single time. The specimen sequenced was peripheral blood. The source is a man aged 35 to 55 with acute or convalescent COVID-19.

As DNA, the CDR3 is TGTGCCAGCAGCTTGGTTTCGGGTACGAGGACTGAAGCTTTCTTT. Translation gives CASSLVSGTRTEAFF. This chain links TRBV5-8 with TRBJ1-1; D unresolved. CDR3 length: 15 residues. V lost 0 bases and J 5 bases, leaving 14 bases between the germline ends. Germline V lookup: CDR1 SGHTS, CDR2 YDEGEE.